This T cell receptor (beta chain) was sequenced during a study of post-analysis software for immune sequencing data. Study-level points and caveats: Samples prepared in the same batch strongly co-clustered by F measure. Those with multiple sclerosis, the patient group, showed significantly lower normalized Chao1 diversity than controls.

cDNA libraries for TCR beta contained unique molecular identifiers. The yield from approximately 1 to 10 million T cells was roughly 500,000 cDNA molecules in total. TCRdb re-called the PCR reads with MiXCR, one entry per CDR3 protein. The sample shows 550,000 to 700,000 distinct CDR3 sequences, roughly 47% of them seen only once. A note on this clonotype: Antigen: not known.

This receptor was obtained from a girl aged 5-17 years with multiple sclerosis. Sequenced input: blood.

The CDR3 is CASSSEGGLETQYF. Here the CDR3 DNA reads TGCGCCAGCAGCTCGGAGGGGGGATTGGAGACCCAGTACTTC. The chain links TRBV5-1 to TRBJ2-5, with D perhaps being TRBD1 or TRBD2 (6 bases each). The CDR3 contains 14 residues. V lost 3 bases and J lost 5, with 14 bases in between. Germline loops: CDR1 SGHRS, CDR2 YFSETQ. The complete variable domain, with remaining parts taken from reference TRBV5-1 and TRBJ2-5, reads KAGVTQTPRYLIKTRGQQVTLSCSPISGHRSVSWYQQTPGQGLQFLFEYFSETQRNKGNFPGRFSGRQFSNSRSEMNVSTLELGDSALYLCASSSEGGLETQYFGPGTRLLVL.